This entry lists 10 T cell receptor beta chains sequenced from one sample in a study of blood T cell repertoires in COVID-19. Sequencing used immunoSEQ multiplex PCR; TCRdb keeps in-frame clones, though not all of them. The sample lists 150,000 to 200,000 clones, around four fifths occurring once. Material for sequencing was peripheral blood. The receptor source for this set is a woman over 75 with acute or convalescent COVID-19.

J is TRBJ1-6 and V is TRBV27; D perhaps matches TRBD1 (6 bases). The CDR3 has 14 amino acids. With 5 bases removed from V and 8 bases from J, the gap between germline ends came to 13 bases. Germline-derived CDR1 and CDR2 are MNHEY and SMNVEV (reference sequence). This CDR3 is CASSVTGLDSPLHF. The CDR3 DNA follows: TGTGCCAGCAGTGTGACAGGTCTGGATTCACCCCTCCACTTT.

The gene calls are TRBV7-9 and TRBJ1-1; 7 bases map to TRBD1. Trimming removed 7 bases from V and 3 bases from J; junction bases left unmatched: 8. CDR3 size: 14 residues. CDR1 and CDR2 (germline): SEHNR, FQNEAQ (reference sequence). This chain's CDR3 is CASTVDRADTEAFF. Written as DNA, the CDR3 is TGTGCCAGCACCGTCGACAGGGCGGACACTGAAGCTTTCTTT.

The chain has TRBV28 and TRBJ1-5; weak D call: TRBD1 (5 bases). Trimming removed 4 bases at V and 9 bases at J, with 19 bases between. There are 15 residues in the CDR3. Per germline, CDR1 MDHEN and CDR2 SYDVKM. The CDR3 coding sequence is TGTGCCAGCAGTTCGCCTGAAACGGGGGTTCGGCCCCAGCATTTT. Protein product: CASSSPETGVRPQHF. Drawing the rest from reference TRBV28 and TRBJ1-5, the complete variable domain is DVKVTQSSRYLVKRTGEKVFLECVQDMDHENMFWYRQDPGLGLRLIYFSYDVKMKEKGDIPEGYSVSREKKERFSLILESASTNQTSMYLCASSSPETGVRPQHFGDGTRLSIL.

CDR3 in amino acids: CASSPRLAGGTGELFF. CDR3 nucleotide sequence: TGTGCCAGCTCACCACGACTAGCGGGAGGGACCGGGGAGCTGTTTTTT. V and J are TRBV18 and TRBJ2-2; TRBD2 matches 14 bases. Germline CDR1 KGHSH, CDR2 LQKENI. CDR3 length equals 16 residues. Germline trimming cut 1 base from V and 5 bases from J; bases unmatched to any gene: 0.

This clone occurred a few times. This chain joins TRBV6-2 or TRBV6-3 and TRBJ2-7, with TRBD2 matching 9 bases. The CDR3 runs 14 residues. Germline values: CDR1 MNHEY, CDR2 SVGEGT. Germline trimming cut 6 bases from V and 2 bases from J; bases unmatched to any gene: 5. The CDR3 loop reads CASSKGLAPYEQYF. CDR3 nucleotides: TGTGCCAGCAGCAAGGGACTAGCTCCCTACGAGCAGTACTTC.

The rearrangement joins TRBV6-5 to TRBJ1-6, with 10 bases matching TRBD1. CDR3 length: 12 residues. The germline V gene encodes CDR1 MNHEY and CDR2 SVGAGI. Losses at the gene ends were 5 bases for V and 16 bases for J; bases not matched to a gene: 5. Here the CDR3 DNA reads TGTGCCAGCAGTAGGGACAGGGGCGGACTCCACTTT. It translates to CASSRDRGGLHF.

This clone was seen a single time. The chain links TRBV5-1 to TRBJ1-3, with D possibly TRBD1 on 6 matching bases. This CDR3 is built from 17 residues. Trimming took off 2 bases at V and 0 bases at J, with 15 bases between the two ends. The V gene's germline CDR1 is SGHRS and CDR2 YFSETQ. The CDR3 region has the DNA TGCGCCAGCAGCTTTGAGGTCAGGGGAAGCTCTGGAAACACCATATATTTT. This sequence encodes CASSFEVRGSSGNTIYF.

This chain uses TRBV11-2 with TRBJ2-5, with TRBD2 matching 12 bases. V lost 5 bases and J lost 1; bases outside the gene matches: 11. CDR1 is SGHAT, CDR2 FQNNGV, per germline. There are 18 residues in the CDR3. The CDR3 coding sequence is TGTGCCAGCAGCCCCCTCCTAGCGGGAGGGTTGTCCCAAGAGACCCAGTACTTC. It specifies CASSPLLAGGLSQETQYF.

The chain uses TRBV10-3 and TRBJ2-2, with 16 bases identical to TRBD2. From germline, CDR1 is ENHRY and CDR2 SYGVKD. The CDR3 runs 18 residues. The V gene end was trimmed by 8 bases and the J gene end by 5 bases; junction bases not matched to a gene: 11. The CDR3 DNA sequence: TGTGCCATCCGGTCTTCCGGGACTAGCGGGGGGGCAACCGGGGAGCTGTTTTTT. Protein product: CAIRSSGTSGGATGELFF.

The CDR3 DNA is TGTGCCAGCAGTGCGGACAGATACGACCGCTACACCTTC. This gives the protein CASSADRYDRYTF. The V call is TRBV2, the J call TRBJ1-2, with a weak D call TRBD1 (6 bases). From germline, CDR1 is SNHLY and CDR2 FYNNEI. The V end lost 4 bases, the J end lost 9 bases, and 15 bases lay between the germline ends. The CDR3 runs to 13 residues.